Listed here are 25 T cell receptor beta chains from one sample, sequenced in a study of CD8 T cells in Susac syndrome. The RNA input was roughly 0.45 to 1 ug, and it was reverse transcribed with random hexamers. Via MiXCR, TCRdb re-called the immunoSEQ multiplex PCR reads, giving one row per CDR3 protein. The sample consists of roughly 120,000 distinct CDR3 sequences, over 85% of them appearing once. The sequencing sample was made of CD8+ T cells from PBMCs. These TCRs come from a human donor with multiple sclerosis.

V and J are TRBV6-2 or TRBV6-3 and TRBJ2-6; D is possibly TRBD1 or TRBD2 (5 bases each). This CDR3 has 19 amino acids. The germline V and J ends were trimmed by 2 bases and 15 bases, with 32 bases remaining between them. Germline assignment: CDR1 MNHEY and CDR2 SVGEGT. The DNA for the CDR3 is TGTGCCAGCAGTTACGAGGGACGTATCCTTACTGGGCCAACGAGAGGCCTGACTTTC. It specifies CASSYEGRILTGPTRGLTF.

The chain has TRBV7-2 and TRBJ2-3, with TRBD2 as a possible D gene (7 bases). Germline CDR1 and CDR2: SGHTA and FQGNSA. V was clipped by 0 bases and J by 0 bases, with 16 bases between them. The CDR3 loop spans 18 amino acids. The CDR3 region is CASSLAQLRGRSTDTQYF. The CDR3 DNA reads as TGTGCCAGCAGCTTAGCCCAATTGCGGGGGCGGAGCACAGATACGCAGTATTTT.

J is TRBJ1-1 and V is TRBV28; no firm D call. This CDR3 has 15 amino acids. Germline lookup yields CDR1 MDHEN and CDR2 SYDVKM. V dropped 4 bases and J dropped 4 bases, with 16 bases sitting between them. CDR3 sequence reads: CASSYPHTLGTEAFF. The CDR3, as DNA: TGTGCCAGCAGTTACCCTCATACCTTGGGCACTGAAGCTTTCTTT.

The chain uses TRBV28 and TRBJ2-4; 8 positions match TRBD1. The CDR3 length is 18 residues. V was clipped by 4 bases and J by 0 bases; unmatched bases: 11. Germline lookup yields CDR1 MDHEN and CDR2 SYDVKM. CDR3 bases: TGTGCCAGCAGTTCCGCAGGGGGCCCGGTTATAGCCAAAAACATTCAGTACTTC. This translates into CASSSAGGPVIAKNIQYF.

The V gene is TRBV4-1, the J gene TRBJ2-1, with TRBD2 matching 8 bases. CDR3 length equals 16 residues. Losses at the gene ends were 0 bases for V and 5 bases for J; bases not matched to a gene: 6. Germline V gives CDR1 MGHRA, CDR2 YSYEKL. The CDR3 region is CASSQDQAGVNNEQFF. DNA for the CDR3: TGCGCCAGCAGCCAAGATCAAGCGGGGGTTAACAATGAGCAGTTCTTC.

The rearrangement joins TRBV3-1 to TRBJ2-5, with D possibly matching TRBD2 (5 bases). The CDR3 is 15 amino acids. Trimming stripped 0 bases from V and 5 bases from J, with 13 bases between. Germline CDR1 LGHDT, CDR2 YNNKEL (reference sequence). The CDR3 DNA is TGTGCCAGCAGCCAAGATTCGGGCAGGAGGGAGACCCAGTACTTC. Translated, it gives CASSQDSGRRETQYF.

For the CDR3, the DNA is TGTGCCAGCAGCTTAGAGAATTACAATGAGCAGTTCTTC. Protein: CASSLENYNEQFF. The chain combines TRBV7-9 with TRBJ2-1; no reliable D call. The CDR3 covers 13 residues. V dropped 1 base and J dropped 4 bases, with 5 bases sitting between them. In germline, CDR1 is SEHNR, CDR2 FQNEAQ (reference sequence).

The chain is built from TRBV12-3 or TRBV12-4 and TRBJ2-7, with D perhaps assigned TRBD1 or TRBD2 (5 bases each). V was cut by 5 bases and J by 6 bases, with 14 bases left in between. CDR3 length: 13 amino acids. The CDR3: CASSPRGPREQYF. The DNA of the CDR3 is TGTGCCAGCAGTCCCCGGGGCCCCCGCGAGCAGTACTTC.

This clonotype was found once. The chain has TRBV5-1 and TRBJ1-2, with D possibly matching TRBD1 (5 bases). The CDR3 length is 13 residues. V shed 7 bases and J shed 4 bases, with 14 bases lying between them. Germline V CDR1 and CDR2: SGHRS, YFSETQ. The CDR3 spells CASEPDRGYGYTF. CDR3 sequence (DNA): TGCGCCAGCGAACCCGACAGAGGCTATGGCTACACCTTC.

This chain connects TRBV29-1 to TRBJ1-2; 9 nucleotides line up with TRBD1. Per germline, CDR1 SQVTM and CDR2 ANQGSEA. V dropped 5 bases and J dropped 5; count of bases not matched to a gene: 6. The CDR3 consists of 13 residues. The DNA of the CDR3 is TGCAGCGTTAAGAGACAGGGGGGTTATGGCTACACCTTC. Residues: CSVKRQGGYGYTF.

The sample holds one count of this clonotype. V gene TRBV5-1 combines with J gene TRBJ2-5; tentative D call: TRBD2 (5 bases). V was cut by 7 bases and J by 0 bases, with 10 bases left in between. The germline CDR1 and CDR2 sequences are SGHRS and YFSETQ. The length of the CDR3 is 13 residues. For the CDR3, the DNA is TGCGCCAGCTCGAAGCGGTACCAAGAGACCCAGTACTTC. This sequence encodes CASSKRYQETQYF.

This chain uses TRBV2 with TRBJ2-3; 9 bases fit TRBD1. Germline CDR1 is SNHLY and CDR2 is FYNNEI. This CDR3 is built from 16 residues. J gave up 1 base and V 2 bases, and 4 bases lay outside the gene matches. DNA for the CDR3: TGTGCCAGCAGTGAAACGGGACAGGGTGGCACAGATACGCAGTATTTT. Its translation: CASSETGQGGTDTQYF.

The rearrangement joins TRBV23-1 to TRBJ1-3, with 7 bases fitting TRBD1. TRBV23-1 is designated an ORF whose function remains uncertain. The length of the CDR3 is 22 residues. V lost 8 bases to trimming and J lost 2 bases; unmatched junction nucleotides: 30. CDR3 bases: TGCGCCAGCCCAGGAAAGACAGGGCCCTTTCCGCTCTGTGCCGGTACTGGAAACACCATATATTTT. Amino acids: CASPGKTGPFPLCAGTGNTIYF.

The chain recombines TRBV27 with TRBJ1-2, with D possibly being TRBD1 (5 bases). Germline V gives CDR1 MNHEY, CDR2 SMNVEV (reference sequence). Deletions cut 0 bases from V and 4 bases from J, with 12 bases between. This CDR3 comprises 15 residues. The CDR3, as DNA: TGTGCCAGCAGTTTATCCGCCGGGACGGGCTATGGCTACACCTTC. It yields the protein CASSLSAGTGYGYTF.

The chain couples TRBV9 to TRBJ1-5; no firm D call. This CDR3 has 15 residues. Germline V lookup: CDR1 SGDLS, CDR2 YYNGEE. V was trimmed by 2 bases and J by 3 bases, leaving 12 bases between them. DNA of the CDR3: TGTGCCAGCAGCGTCGGAGACACATACAATCAGCCCCAGCATTTT. Protein: CASSVGDTYNQPQHF.

The chain carries TRBV9 and TRBJ2-5; TRBD2 aligns across 11 bases. J lost 2 bases, V lost 0 bases, and 0 bases had no gene match. There are 15 residues in the CDR3. Germline V lookup: CDR1 SGDLS, CDR2 YYNGEE. Written as DNA, the CDR3 is TGTGCCAGCAGCGTAGGGACTAGCGGGCAAGAGACCCAGTACTTC. Amino acid sequence: CASSVGTSGQETQYF.

J is TRBJ2-1 and V is TRBV29-1; possibly TRBD2 for D (5 bases). Germline CDR1 is SQVTM and CDR2 is ANQGSEA. Trimming pared 3 bases from V and 8 bases from J, leaving 14 bases between. CDR3 length equals 13 residues. This chain's CDR3 is CSVDGGRPYEQFF. The CDR3 DNA reads as TGCAGCGTTGACGGCGGGCGCCCCTATGAGCAGTTCTTC.

This clonotype was picked up one time. The rearrangement uses TRBV6-1 and TRBJ2-4; 7 bases match TRBD2. V was clipped by 1 base and J by 6 bases; unmatched bases: 6. Germline-derived CDR1 and CDR2 are MNHNS and SASEGT. The CDR3 length is 15 residues. The CDR3 DNA reads as TGTGCCAGCAGTGAAGGACTAGCTACGGGAAACATTCAGTACTTC. Translating gives CASSEGLATGNIQYF.

The rearrangement links TRBV7-9 to TRBJ1-5; D possibly corresponds to TRBD1 (5 bases). This CDR3 has 14 residues. V lost 5 bases, J lost 5 bases, and 13 bases lay in between. Germline CDR1 is SEHNR and CDR2 is FQNEAQ (reference sequence). The CDR3: CASSPPGLDQPQHF. Written as DNA, the CDR3 is TGTGCCAGCAGCCCGCCAGGGTTGGATCAGCCCCAGCATTTT.

V is TRBV3-1 and J is TRBJ2-7; TRBD2 is a possible D gene (6 bases). From germline, CDR1 is LGHDT and CDR2 YNNKEL (reference sequence). Trimming stripped 4 bases from V and 2 bases from J, with 15 bases between. The CDR3 covers 15 residues. CDR3 sequence (DNA): TGTGCCAGCAGCCCTCGGCAGGGAGGCACCTACGAGCAGTACGTC. Protein product: CASSPRQGGTYEQYV.

The CDR3 DNA reads as TGTGCCAGCAGCGTCAAAAACAATGAGCAGTTCTTC. Amino acid sequence: CASSVKNNEQFF. This rearrangement joins TRBV7-8 to TRBJ2-1; D is uncertain. V was shortened by 5 bases and J by 5 bases, with 7 bases between the two germline ends. Germline CDR1 is SGHVS and CDR2 is FQNEAQ. The CDR3 has 12 amino acids.

The genes are TRBV7-9 and TRBJ2-1; D is possibly TRBD1 (5 bases). Per the germline V gene, CDR1 is SEHNR and CDR2 is FQNEAQ (reference sequence). V gave up 5 bases and J gave up 7 bases, with 15 bases separating them. The CDR3 spans 14 residues. The CDR3 region is CASSTWQGQNEQFF. Written as DNA, the CDR3 is TGTGCCAGCAGCACGTGGCAGGGTCAAAATGAGCAGTTCTTC.

This chain uses TRBV2 with TRBJ2-5, with 11 nucleotides matching TRBD2. Germline V lookup: CDR1 SNHLY, CDR2 FYNNEI. This CDR3 is built from 15 residues. V was pared by 5 bases and J by 2 bases, with 4 bases of the junction left unmatched. The chain's CDR3 is CASSTGTSGQETQYF. CDR3 sequence (DNA): TGTGCCAGCAGTACCGGGACTAGCGGTCAAGAGACCCAGTACTTC.

The chain combines TRBV12-3 or TRBV12-4 with TRBJ2-1; 8 bases match TRBD2. The V and J ends lost 6 bases and 11 bases, in that order; junction bases with no gene match: 15. The CDR3 is made up of 15 amino acids. Here the CDR3 DNA reads TGTGCCAGCAGACCGAGGGCGGGGGGCCAACGGCAGCAGTTCTTC. Encoded protein: CASRPRAGGQRQQFF.

This sequence joins TRBV6-6 and TRBJ2-1, with D possibly being TRBD2 (5 bases). With 2 bases removed from V and 3 bases from J, the gap between germline ends came to 14 bases. Germline V lookup: CDR1 MNHNY, CDR2 SVGAGI (reference sequence). The CDR3 has 16 residues. In nucleotides, the CDR3 is TGTGCCAGCAGTTACCCCCGAGAGGGTTACTACAATGAGCAGTTCTTC. It translates to CASSYPREGYYNEQFF.